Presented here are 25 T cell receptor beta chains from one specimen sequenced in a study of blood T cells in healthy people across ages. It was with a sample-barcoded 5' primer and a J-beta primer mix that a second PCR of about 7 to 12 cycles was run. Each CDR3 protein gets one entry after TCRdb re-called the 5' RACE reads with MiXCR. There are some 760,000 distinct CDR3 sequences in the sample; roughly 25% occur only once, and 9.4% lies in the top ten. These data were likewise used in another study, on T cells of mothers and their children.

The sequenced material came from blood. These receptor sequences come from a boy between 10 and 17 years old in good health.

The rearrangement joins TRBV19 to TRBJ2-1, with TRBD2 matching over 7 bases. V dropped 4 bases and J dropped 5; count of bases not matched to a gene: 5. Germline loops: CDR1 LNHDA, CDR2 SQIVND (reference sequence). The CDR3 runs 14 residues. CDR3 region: CASSTPGRDNEQFF. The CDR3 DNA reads TGTGCCAGTAGTACTCCAGGGAGGGACAATGAGCAGTTCTTC.

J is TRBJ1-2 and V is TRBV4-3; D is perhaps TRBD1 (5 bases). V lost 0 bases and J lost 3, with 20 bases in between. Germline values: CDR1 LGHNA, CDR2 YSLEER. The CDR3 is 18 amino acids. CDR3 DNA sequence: TGCGCCAGCAGCCAAGAATTAAGCCTGGGACGGACGTACTATGGCTACACCTTC. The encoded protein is CASSQELSLGRTYYGYTF.

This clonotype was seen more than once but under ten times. The CDR3, as DNA: TGCAGCGTTGAAGATGGAGGGGGGCACTATGGCTACACCTTC. Translated: CSVEDGGGHYGYTF. J is TRBJ1-2 and V is TRBV29-1; D is possibly TRBD1 (6 bases). The ends were cut back, 0 bases at V and 3 bases at J, with 11 bases in the middle. The germline V gene encodes CDR1 SQVTM and CDR2 ANQGSEA. This CDR3 comprises 14 residues.

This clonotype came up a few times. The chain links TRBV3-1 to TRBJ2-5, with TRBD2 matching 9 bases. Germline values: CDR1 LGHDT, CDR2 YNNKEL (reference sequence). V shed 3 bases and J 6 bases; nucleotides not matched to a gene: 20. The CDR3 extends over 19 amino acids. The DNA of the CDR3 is TGTGCCAGCAGCCACAGGAAAATAGCGGGAGCGCCTAGACCGAAGACCCAGTACTTC. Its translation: CASSHRKIAGAPRPKTQYF.

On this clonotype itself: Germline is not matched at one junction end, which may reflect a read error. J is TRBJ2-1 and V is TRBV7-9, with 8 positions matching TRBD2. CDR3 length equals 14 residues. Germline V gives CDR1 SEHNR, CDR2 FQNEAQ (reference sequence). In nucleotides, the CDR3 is TGTGTCAGCAGGCGGGGGGACGCCGACAATGAGCAGTTCTTC. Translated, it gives CVSRRGDADNEQFF.

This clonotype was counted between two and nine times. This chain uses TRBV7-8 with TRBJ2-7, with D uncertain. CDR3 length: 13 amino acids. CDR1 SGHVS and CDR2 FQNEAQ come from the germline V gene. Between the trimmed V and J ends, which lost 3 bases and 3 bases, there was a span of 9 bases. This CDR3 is CASSFGGRYEQYF. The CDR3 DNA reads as TGTGCCAGCAGCTTCGGCGGACGCTACGAGCAGTACTTC.

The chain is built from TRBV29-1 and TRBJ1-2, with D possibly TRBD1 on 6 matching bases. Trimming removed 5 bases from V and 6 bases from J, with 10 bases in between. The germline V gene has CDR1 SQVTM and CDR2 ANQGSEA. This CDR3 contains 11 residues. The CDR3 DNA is TGCAGCGTTTACAGGGAGGATGGCTACACCTTC. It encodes CSVYREDGYTF.

CDR3 DNA: TGTGCCAGCAGTGGGCCGGGACCGTCGAGGGAGCAGTACTTC. It codes for CASSGPGPSREQYF. The V gene is TRBV2, the J gene TRBJ2-7; D tentatively reads TRBD1 or TRBD2 (5 bases each). The CDR3 sequence is 14 residues long. CDR1 SNHLY and CDR2 FYNNEI come from the germline V gene. Trimming took off 4 bases at V and 7 bases at J, with 17 bases between the two ends.

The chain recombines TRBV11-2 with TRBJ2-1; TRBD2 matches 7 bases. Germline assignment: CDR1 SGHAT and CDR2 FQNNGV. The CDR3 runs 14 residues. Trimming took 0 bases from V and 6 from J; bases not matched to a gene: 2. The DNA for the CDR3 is TGTGCCAGCAGCTTAGAACTAGCGCCCAATGAGCAGTTCTTC. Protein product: CASSLELAPNEQFF.

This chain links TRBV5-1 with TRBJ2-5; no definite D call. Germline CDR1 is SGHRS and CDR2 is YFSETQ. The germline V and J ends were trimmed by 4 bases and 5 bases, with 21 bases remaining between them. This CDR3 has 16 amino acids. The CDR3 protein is CASSDATDGGRETQYF. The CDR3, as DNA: TGCGCCAGCAGCGACGCTACAGACGGTGGTAGGGAGACCCAGTACTTC.

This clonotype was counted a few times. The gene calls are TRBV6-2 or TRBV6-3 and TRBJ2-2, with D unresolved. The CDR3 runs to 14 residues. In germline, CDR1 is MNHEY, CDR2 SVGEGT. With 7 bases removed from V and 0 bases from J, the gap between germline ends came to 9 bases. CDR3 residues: CASTLTPNTGELFF. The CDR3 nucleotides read TGTGCCAGCACCCTGACACCGAACACCGGGGAGCTGTTTTTT.

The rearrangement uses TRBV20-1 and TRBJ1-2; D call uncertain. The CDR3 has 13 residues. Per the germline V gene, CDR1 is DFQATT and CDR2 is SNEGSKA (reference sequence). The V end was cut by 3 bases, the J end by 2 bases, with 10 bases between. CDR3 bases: TGCAGTGCTAGCGCGCAAGCCAACTATGGCTACACCTTC. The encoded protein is CSASAQANYGYTF.

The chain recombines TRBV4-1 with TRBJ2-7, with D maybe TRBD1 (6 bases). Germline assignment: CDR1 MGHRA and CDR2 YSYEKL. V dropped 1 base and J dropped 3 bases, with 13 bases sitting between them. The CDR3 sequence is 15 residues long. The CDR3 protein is CASSQVQGSFYEQYF. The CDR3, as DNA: TGCGCCAGCAGCCAAGTACAGGGTTCTTTCTACGAGCAGTACTTC.

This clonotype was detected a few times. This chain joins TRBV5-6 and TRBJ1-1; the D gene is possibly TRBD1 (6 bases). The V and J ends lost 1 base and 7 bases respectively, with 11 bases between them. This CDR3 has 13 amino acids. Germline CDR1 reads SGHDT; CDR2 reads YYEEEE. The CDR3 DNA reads TGTGCCAGCAGCTTGTCCCGGACAGTTGAAGCTTTCTTT. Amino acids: CASSLSRTVEAFF. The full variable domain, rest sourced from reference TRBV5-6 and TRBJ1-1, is DAGVTQSPTHLIKTRGQQVTLRCSPKSGHDTVSWYQQALGQGPQFIFQYYEEEERQRGNFPDRFSGHQFPNYSSELNVNALLLGDSALYLCASSLSRTVEAFFGQGTRLTVV.

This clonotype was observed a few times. In DNA form, the CDR3 reads TGTGCCAGCAGCTGGGGACTAGCCGAGGTTGGGACCCAGTACTTC. Protein sequence: CASSWGLAEVGTQYF. The genes are TRBV7-2 and TRBJ2-5; TRBD2 aligns across 9 bases. The CDR3 length is 15 residues. Losses at the gene ends were 4 bases for V and 7 bases for J; bases not matched to a gene: 10. CDR1 and CDR2 from the germline V gene are SGHTA and FQGNSA.

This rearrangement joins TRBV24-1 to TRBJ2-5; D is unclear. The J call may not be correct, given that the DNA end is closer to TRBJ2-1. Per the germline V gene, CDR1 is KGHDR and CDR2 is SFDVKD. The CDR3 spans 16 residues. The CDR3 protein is CATSDLGHQNVDEQFF. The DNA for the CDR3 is TGTGCCACCAGTGATTTGGGTCACCAAAACGTCGATGAGCAGTTCTTC.

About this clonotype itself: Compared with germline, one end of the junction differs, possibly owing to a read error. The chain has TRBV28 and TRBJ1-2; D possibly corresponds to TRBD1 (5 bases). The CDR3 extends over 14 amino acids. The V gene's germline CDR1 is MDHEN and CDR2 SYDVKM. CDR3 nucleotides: TGTGCCAGCAGTTTAGGGGGATCTAACTATGGCTACCCCTTC. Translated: CASSLGGSNYGYPF.

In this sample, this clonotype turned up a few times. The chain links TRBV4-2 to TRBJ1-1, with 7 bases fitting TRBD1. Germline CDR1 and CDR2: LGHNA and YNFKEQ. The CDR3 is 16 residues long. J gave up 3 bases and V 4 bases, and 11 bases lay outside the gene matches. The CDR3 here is CASSLAAEQGYTEAFF. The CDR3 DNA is TGTGCCAGCAGCCTGGCCGCAGAACAGGGGTACACTGAAGCTTTCTTT.

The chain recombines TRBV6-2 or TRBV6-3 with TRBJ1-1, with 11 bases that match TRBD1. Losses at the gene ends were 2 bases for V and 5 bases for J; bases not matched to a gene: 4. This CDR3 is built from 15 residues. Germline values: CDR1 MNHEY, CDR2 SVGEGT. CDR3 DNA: TGTGCCAGCAGTTACCTCGGACAGGGGGCAACTGAAGCTTTCTTT. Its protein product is CASSYLGQGATEAFF.

CDR3 sequence reads: CASSPSSLRELFF. The CDR3 DNA follows: TGTGCCAGCAGCCCCTCGTCCCTCCGGGAGCTGTTTTTT. J is TRBJ2-2 and V is TRBV7-9; D is unclear. This CDR3 is 13 amino acids long. V was shortened by 5 bases and J by 9 bases, with 13 bases between the two germline ends. Germline CDR1 and CDR2: SEHNR and FQNEAQ (reference sequence).

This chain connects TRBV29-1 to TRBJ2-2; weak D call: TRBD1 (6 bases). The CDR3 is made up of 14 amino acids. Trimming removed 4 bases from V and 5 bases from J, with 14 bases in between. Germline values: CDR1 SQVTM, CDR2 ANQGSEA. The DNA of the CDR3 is TGCAGCGTTGTCGGAATAACAGGGACCGGGGAGCTGTTTTTT. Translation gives CSVVGITGTGELFF.

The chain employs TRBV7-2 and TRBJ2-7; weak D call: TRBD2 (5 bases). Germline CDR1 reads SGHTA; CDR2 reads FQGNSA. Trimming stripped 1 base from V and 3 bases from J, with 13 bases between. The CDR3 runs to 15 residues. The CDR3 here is CASSLESSADYEQYF. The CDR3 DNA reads TGTGCCAGCAGCTTAGAGAGTAGCGCGGACTACGAGCAGTACTTC.

The CDR3 reads CAISESGIPETQYF. The CDR3 region has the DNA TGTGCCATCAGTGAGTCTGGGATCCCAGAGACCCAGTACTTC. V and J are TRBV10-3 and TRBJ2-5; unclear D gene. V lost 0 bases to trimming and J lost 4 bases, with 9 bases between them. Looked up from germline, CDR1 is ENHRY and CDR2 is SYGVKD. This CDR3 has 14 amino acids.

As DNA, the CDR3 is TGCAGCGCTGGGTCGGGGGACGCCTACAATGAGCAGTTCTTC. It encodes CSAGSGDAYNEQFF. The chain is built from TRBV29-1 and TRBJ2-1; weak D call: TRBD2 (6 bases). This CDR3 is 14 amino acids long. The V end lost 7 bases, the J end lost 2 bases, and 15 bases lay between the germline ends. Germline CDR1 and CDR2: SQVTM and ANQGSEA.

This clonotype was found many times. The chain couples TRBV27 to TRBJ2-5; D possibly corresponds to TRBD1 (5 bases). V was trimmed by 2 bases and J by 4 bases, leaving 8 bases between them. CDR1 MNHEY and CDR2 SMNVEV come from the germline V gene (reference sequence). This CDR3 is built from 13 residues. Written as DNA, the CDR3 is TGTGCCAGCAGTTTAGGGCAGGGAGAGACCCAGTACTTC. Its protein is CASSLGQGETQYF.